Listed below are T cell receptor beta chains from one sample, sequenced in a study of T cell changes during pregnancy in multiple sclerosis. Sequenced by immunoSEQ multiplex PCR; TCRdb stores in-frame clones only, minus some. The table has about 40,000 clones, under 95% seen once. Source: CD8+ T cells from peripheral blood mononuclear cells, taken in the first trimester of pregnancy. These receptors all come from a female donor with multiple sclerosis, enrolled in a pregnancy study. The CDR3 runs from the conserved cysteine through the conserved F or W. D genes are given only for firm matches.

d_gene: NA
j_gene: TRBJ2-2
v_gene: TRBV19
CDR3nt: TGTGCCAGTAGTTGGACGGGGACCGGGGAGCTGTTTTTT
CDR3aa: CASSWTGTGELFF

d_gene: TRBD1
j_gene: TRBJ2-3
v_gene: TRBV15
CDR3nt: TGTGCCACCAGCAGAGAAGACAGGGCGCTTACTAGCACAGATACGCAGTATTTT
CDR3aa: CATSREDRALTSTDTQYF

d_gene: NA
j_gene: TRBJ2-3
v_gene: TRBV27
CDR3nt: TGTGCCAGCAGTTCGGGGACTGCCCGCAATACGCAGTATTTT
CDR3aa: CASSSGTARNTQYF

d_gene: TRBD2
j_gene: TRBJ2-3
v_gene: TRBV10-2
CDR3nt: TGCGCCACCGCGATGACTAGCGGGGGCACAGATACGCAGTATTTT
CDR3aa: CATAMTSGGTDTQYF

d_gene: NA
j_gene: TRBJ1-5
v_gene: TRBV13
CDR3nt: TGTGCCAGCAGCAACCGGGGTAGTCAGCCCCAGCATTTT
CDR3aa: CASSNRGSQPQHF

d_gene: TRBD1
j_gene: TRBJ1-1
v_gene: TRBV6-6
CDR3nt: TGTGCCAGCAGTCCACCGACAGGGGAGCGACCTGAAGCTTTCTTT
CDR3aa: CASSPPTGERPEAFF

d_gene: NA
j_gene: TRBJ1-4
v_gene: TRBV5-4
CDR3nt: TGTGCCAGCAGCTTGGAGGGGCAGGGCGTTAGTGAAAAACTGTTTTTT
CDR3aa: CASSLEGQGVSEKLFF

d_gene: TRBD1
j_gene: TRBJ2-1
v_gene: TRBV5-5
CDR3nt: TGTGCCAGCAGCCTCACAGGGGCCGTTGAGCAGTTCTTC
CDR3aa: CASSLTGAVEQFF

d_gene: NA
j_gene: TRBJ2-3
v_gene: TRBV5-6
CDR3nt: TGTGCCAGCAGCGATAGACTAACAGATACGCAGTATTTT
CDR3aa: CASSDRLTDTQYF

d_gene: NA
j_gene: TRBJ2-2
v_gene: TRBV5-1
CDR3nt: TGCGCCAGCAGCCTGGGACACAACACCGGGGAGCTGTTTTTT
CDR3aa: CASSLGHNTGELFF

d_gene: NA
j_gene: TRBJ1-5
v_gene: TRBV5-6
CDR3nt: TGTGCCAGCAGCCTTCTCGGAGAGCCCCAGCATTTT
CDR3aa: CASSLLGEPQHF

d_gene: NA
j_gene: TRBJ2-2
v_gene: TRBV6-4
CDR3nt: TGTGCCAGCAGTGACCGGGGGACCGGGGAGCTGTTTTTT
CDR3aa: CASSDRGTGELFF

d_gene: TRBD1
j_gene: TRBJ2-7
v_gene: TRBV5-1
CDR3nt: TGCGCCAGCAGCTTGGGGGACAGGGGAAACGAGCAGTACTTC
CDR3aa: CASSLGDRGNEQYF

d_gene: TRBD1
j_gene: TRBJ2-2
v_gene: TRBV4-1
CDR3nt: TGCGCCAGCAGCCAAGATCCCGCAGGGGGAGAAGCCGGGGAGCTGTTTTTT
CDR3aa: CASSQDPAGGEAGELFF

d_gene: NA
j_gene: TRBJ1-5
v_gene: TRBV5-6
CDR3nt: TGTGCCAGCAGCTTTGGGCAGAATCAGCCCCAGCATTTT
CDR3aa: CASSFGQNQPQHF

d_gene: TRBD1
j_gene: TRBJ2-3
v_gene: TRBV5-8
CDR3nt: TGTGCCAGCAGCACCGGACAGGGGGCGGATACGCAGTATTTT
CDR3aa: CASSTGQGADTQYF

d_gene: TRBD2
j_gene: TRBJ2-2
v_gene: TRBV9
CDR3nt: TGTGCCAGCAGCGTAGGACTAGCGGGGGGGAACACCGGGGAGCTGTTTTTT
CDR3aa: CASSVGLAGGNTGELFF

d_gene: TRBD2
j_gene: TRBJ2-1
v_gene: TRBV5-1
CDR3nt: TGCGCCAGCAGCCCCGGCGGGGGTCAGGACAATGAGCAGTTCTTC
CDR3aa: CASSPGGGQDNEQFF

d_gene: NA
j_gene: TRBJ1-2
v_gene: TRBV19
CDR3nt: TGTGCCAGTAACTTCCTTCCAGCGACAGAGATTTATGGCTACACCTTC
CDR3aa: CASNFLPATEIYGYTF

d_gene: NA
j_gene: TRBJ1-6
v_gene: TRBV7-6
CDR3nt: TGTGCCAGCAGCTCAGACGGGAATTCACCCCTCCACTTT
CDR3aa: CASSSDGNSPLHF

d_gene: TRBD1
j_gene: TRBJ1-4
v_gene: TRBV18
CDR3nt: TGTGCCAGCTCACCAAGGGACACGGACAGGGGTAAAGAAAAACTGTTTTTT
CDR3aa: CASSPRDTDRGKEKLFF

d_gene: NA
j_gene: TRBJ1-1
v_gene: TRBV15
CDR3nt: TGTGCCACCAGCACCTTGGGGCTGGAAGCTTTCTTT
CDR3aa: CATSTLGLEAFF

d_gene: NA
j_gene: TRBJ1-5
v_gene: TRBV27
CDR3nt: TGTGCCAGCAGTCCTTGGTCGGCAGGCAGCAATCAGCCCCAGCATTTT
CDR3aa: CASSPWSAGSNQPQHF

d_gene: NA
j_gene: TRBJ2-7
v_gene: TRBV6-1
CDR3nt: TGTGCCAGCAGTGAAGGGGCTCACTACGAGCAGTACTTC
CDR3aa: CASSEGAHYEQYF